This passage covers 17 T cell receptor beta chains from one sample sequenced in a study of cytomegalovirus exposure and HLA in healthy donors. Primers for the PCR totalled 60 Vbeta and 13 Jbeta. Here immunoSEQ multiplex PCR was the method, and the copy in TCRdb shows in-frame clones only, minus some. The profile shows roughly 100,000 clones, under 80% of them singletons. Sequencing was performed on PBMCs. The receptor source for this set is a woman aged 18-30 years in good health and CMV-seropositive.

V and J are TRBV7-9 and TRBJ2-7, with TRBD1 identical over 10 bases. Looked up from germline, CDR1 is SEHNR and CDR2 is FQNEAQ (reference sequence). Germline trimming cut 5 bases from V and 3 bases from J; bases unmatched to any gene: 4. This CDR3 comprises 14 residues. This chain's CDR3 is CASSATGGSYEQYF. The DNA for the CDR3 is TGTGCCAGCAGCGCGACAGGGGGCAGCTACGAGCAGTACTTC. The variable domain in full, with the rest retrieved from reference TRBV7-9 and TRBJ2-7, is DTGVSQNPRHKITKRGQNVTFRCDPISEHNRLYWYRQTLGQGPEFLTYFQNEAQLEKSRLLSDRFSAERPKGSFSTLEIQRTEQGDSAMYLCASSATGGSYEQYFGPGTRLTVT.

CDR3 protein: CASSSRGGAGGYTF. Here the CDR3 DNA reads TGTGCCAGCAGTTCCCGCGGGGGCGCCGGGGGCTACACCTTC. The chain couples TRBV7-3 to TRBJ1-2; possible D gene TRBD1, 6 bases. CDR1 is SGHTA, CDR2 FQGTGA, per germline. V gave up 6 bases and J gave up 8 bases, with 19 bases separating them. The length of the CDR3 is 14 residues. The full variable domain, in which reference TRBV7-3 and TRBJ1-2 provide the parts outside the CDR3, is GAGVSQTPSNKVTEKGKYVELRCDPISGHTALYWYRQSLGQGPEFLIYFQGTGAADDSGLPNDRFFAVRPEGSVSTLKIQRTERGDSAVYLCASSSRGGAGGYTFGSGTRLTVV.

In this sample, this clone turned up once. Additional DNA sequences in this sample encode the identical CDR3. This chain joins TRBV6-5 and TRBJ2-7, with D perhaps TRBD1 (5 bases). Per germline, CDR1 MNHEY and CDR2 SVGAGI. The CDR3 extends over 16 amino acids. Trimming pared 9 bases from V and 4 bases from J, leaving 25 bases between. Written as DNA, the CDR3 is TGTGCCAGTAGCTACGCGCTTGGGGCGCAAAAGTACGAGCAGTACTTC. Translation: CASSYALGAQKYEQYF.

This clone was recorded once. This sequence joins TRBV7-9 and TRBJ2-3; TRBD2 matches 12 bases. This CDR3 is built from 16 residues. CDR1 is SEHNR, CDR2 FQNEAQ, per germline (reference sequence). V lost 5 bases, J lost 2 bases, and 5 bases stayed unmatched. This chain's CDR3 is CASSLRTSGTTDTQYF. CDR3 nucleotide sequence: TGTGCCAGCAGCCTGCGGACTAGCGGGACCACAGATACGCAGTATTTT.

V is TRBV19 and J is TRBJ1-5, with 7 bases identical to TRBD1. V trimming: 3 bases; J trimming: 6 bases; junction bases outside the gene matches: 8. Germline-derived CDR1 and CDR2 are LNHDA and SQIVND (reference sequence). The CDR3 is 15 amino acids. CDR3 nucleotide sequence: TGTGCCAGTAGTATCGCCAGGGGGTTGGGTCAGCCCCAGCATTTT. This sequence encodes CASSIARGLGQPQHF.

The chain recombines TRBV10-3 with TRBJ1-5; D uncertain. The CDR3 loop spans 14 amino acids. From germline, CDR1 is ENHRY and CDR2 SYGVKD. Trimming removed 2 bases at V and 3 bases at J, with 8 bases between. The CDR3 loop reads CAISEPGNNQPQHF. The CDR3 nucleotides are TGTGCCATCAGTGAGCCGGGGAACAATCAGCCCCAGCATTTT.

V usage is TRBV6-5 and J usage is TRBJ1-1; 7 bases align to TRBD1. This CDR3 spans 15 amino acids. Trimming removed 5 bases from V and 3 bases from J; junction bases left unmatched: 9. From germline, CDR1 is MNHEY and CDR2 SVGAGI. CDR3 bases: TGTGCCAGCAGTAAACGACAGGGTCAGGACACTGAAGCTTTCTTT. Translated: CASSKRQGQDTEAFF.

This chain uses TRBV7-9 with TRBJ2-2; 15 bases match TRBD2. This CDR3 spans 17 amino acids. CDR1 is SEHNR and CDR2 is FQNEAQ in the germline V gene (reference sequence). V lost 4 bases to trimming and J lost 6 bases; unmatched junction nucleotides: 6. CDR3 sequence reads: CASSSGTSGRLAGELFF. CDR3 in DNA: TGTGCCAGCAGCTCAGGGACTAGCGGGAGGTTAGCCGGGGAGCTGTTTTTT.

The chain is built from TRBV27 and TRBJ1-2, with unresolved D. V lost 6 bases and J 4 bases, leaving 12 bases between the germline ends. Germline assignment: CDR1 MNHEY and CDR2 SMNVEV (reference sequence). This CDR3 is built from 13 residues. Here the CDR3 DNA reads TGTGCCAGCAGGTCAGGCATGACCTATGGCTACACCTTC. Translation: CASRSGMTYGYTF.

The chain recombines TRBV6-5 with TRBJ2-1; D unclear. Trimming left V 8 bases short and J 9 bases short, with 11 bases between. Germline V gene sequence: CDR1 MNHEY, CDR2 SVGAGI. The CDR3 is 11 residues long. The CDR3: CASSVYGEQFF. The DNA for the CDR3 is TGTGCCAGCTCCGTGTACGGTGAGCAGTTCTTC.

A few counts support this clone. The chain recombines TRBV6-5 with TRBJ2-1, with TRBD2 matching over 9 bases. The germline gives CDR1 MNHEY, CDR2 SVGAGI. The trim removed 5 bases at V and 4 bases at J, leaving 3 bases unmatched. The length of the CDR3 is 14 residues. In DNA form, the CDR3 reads TGTGCCAGCAGTCCTAGCGGGGATTACAATGAGCAGTTCTTC. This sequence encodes CASSPSGDYNEQFF.

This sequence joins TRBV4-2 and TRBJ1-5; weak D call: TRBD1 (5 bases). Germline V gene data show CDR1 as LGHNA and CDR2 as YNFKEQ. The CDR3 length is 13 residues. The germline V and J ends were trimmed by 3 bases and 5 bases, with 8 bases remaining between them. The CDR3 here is CASSQGGDQPQHF. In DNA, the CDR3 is TGTGCCAGCAGCCAGGGGGGGGATCAGCCCCAGCATTTT.

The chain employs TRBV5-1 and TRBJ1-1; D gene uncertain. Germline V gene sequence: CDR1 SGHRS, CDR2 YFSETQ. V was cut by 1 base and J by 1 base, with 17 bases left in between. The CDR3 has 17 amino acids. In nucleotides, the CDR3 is TGCGCCAGCAGCTTGATGGGTCTTAGCCACACGAACACTGAAGCTTTCTTT. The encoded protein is CASSLMGLSHTNTEAFF.

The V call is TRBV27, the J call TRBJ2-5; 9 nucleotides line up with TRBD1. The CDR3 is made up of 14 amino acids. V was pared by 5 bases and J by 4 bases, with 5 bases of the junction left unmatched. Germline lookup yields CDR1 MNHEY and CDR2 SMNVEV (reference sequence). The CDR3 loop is CASSGDRVGETQYF. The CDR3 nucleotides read TGTGCCAGCAGTGGGGACAGGGTAGGAGAGACCCAGTACTTC.

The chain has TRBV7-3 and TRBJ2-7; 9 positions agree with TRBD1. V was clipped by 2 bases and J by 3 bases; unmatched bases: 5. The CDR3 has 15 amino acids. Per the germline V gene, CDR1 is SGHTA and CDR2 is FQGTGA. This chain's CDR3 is CASSLDGTGFYEQYF. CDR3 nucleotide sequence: TGTGCCAGCAGCTTAGACGGGACAGGGTTCTACGAGCAGTACTTC.

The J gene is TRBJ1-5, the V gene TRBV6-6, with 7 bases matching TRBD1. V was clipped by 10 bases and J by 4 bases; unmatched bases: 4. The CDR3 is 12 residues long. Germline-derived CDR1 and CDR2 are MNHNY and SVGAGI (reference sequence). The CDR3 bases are TGTGCCACCCGACAGGGTAATCAGCCCCAGCATTTT. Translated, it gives CATRQGNQPQHF.

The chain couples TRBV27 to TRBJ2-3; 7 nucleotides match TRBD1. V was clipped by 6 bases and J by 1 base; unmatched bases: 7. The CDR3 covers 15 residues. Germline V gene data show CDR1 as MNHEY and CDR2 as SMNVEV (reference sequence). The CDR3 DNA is TGTGCCAGCAGGTCTGGAAGGGGGCGCACAGATACGCAGTATTTT. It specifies CASRSGRGRTDTQYF.